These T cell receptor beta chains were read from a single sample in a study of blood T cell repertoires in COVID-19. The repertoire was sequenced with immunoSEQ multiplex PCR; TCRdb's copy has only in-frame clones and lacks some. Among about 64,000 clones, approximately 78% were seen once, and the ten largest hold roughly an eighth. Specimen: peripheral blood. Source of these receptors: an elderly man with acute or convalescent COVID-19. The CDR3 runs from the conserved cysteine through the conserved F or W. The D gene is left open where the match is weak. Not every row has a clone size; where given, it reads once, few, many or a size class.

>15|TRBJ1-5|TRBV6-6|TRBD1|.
CASSYSGGKDQPQHF
TGTGCCAGCAGTTATTCAGGGGGCAAAGATCAGCCCCAGCATTTT
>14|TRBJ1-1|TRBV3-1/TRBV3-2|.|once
CASTSRSEYTEAFF
TGTGCCAGCACCTCGCGGAGCGAGTACACTGAAGCTTTCTTT
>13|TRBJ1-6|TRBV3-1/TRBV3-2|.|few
CASSPPGRSPLHF
TGTGCCAGCAGCCCGCCCGGGAGATCACCCCTCCACTTT
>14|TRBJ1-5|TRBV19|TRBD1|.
CASSIRQGVQPQHF
TGTGCCAGTAGTATCCGACAGGGTGTACAGCCCCAGCATTTT
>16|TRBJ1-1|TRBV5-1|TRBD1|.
CASSSRQGNVNTEAFF
TGCGCCAGCAGCTCCCGACAGGGGAACGTCAACACTGAAGCTTTCTTT
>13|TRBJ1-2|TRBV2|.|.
CASSENRVQGYTF
TGTGCCAGCAGTGAGAACAGGGTTCAAGGCTACACCTTC
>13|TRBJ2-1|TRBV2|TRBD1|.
CASSGQGASEQFF
TGTGCCAGCAGCGGACAGGGGGCGAGTGAGCAGTTCTTC
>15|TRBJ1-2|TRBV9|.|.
CASSVADGSGGGYTF
TGTGCCAGCAGCGTAGCTGATGGGTCGGGAGGCGGCTACACCTTC
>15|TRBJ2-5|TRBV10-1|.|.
CASSESRQPQETQYF
TGCGCCAGCAGTGAGTCACGACAGCCCCAAGAGACCCAGTACTTC
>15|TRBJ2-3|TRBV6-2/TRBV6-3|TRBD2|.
CASSSPGLARDTQYF
TGTGCCAGCAGTAGTCCGGGACTAGCCAGAGATACGCAGTATTTT
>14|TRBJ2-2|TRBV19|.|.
CASKPGGKTGELFF
TGTGCCAGTAAACCGGGGGGCAAAACCGGGGAGCTGTTTTTT
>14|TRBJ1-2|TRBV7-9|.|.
CASSPSGANYGYTF
TGTGCCAGCAGCCCCTCGGGAGCTAACTATGGCTACACCTTC
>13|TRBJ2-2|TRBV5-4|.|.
CASSPPGTGELFF
TGTGCCAGCAGCCCCCCGGGAACCGGGGAGCTGTTTTTT
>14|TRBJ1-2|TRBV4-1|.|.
CASSQDHPLNGYTF
TGCGCCAGCAGCCAAGATCACCCGCTAAATGGCTACACCTTC
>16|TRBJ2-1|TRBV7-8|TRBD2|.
CASSSKGLASYNEQFF
TGTGCCAGCAGCTCCAAGGGACTAGCTTCCTACAATGAGCAGTTCTTC
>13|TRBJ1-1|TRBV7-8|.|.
CASSLRQNTEAFF
TGTGCCAGCAGCTTGAGGCAGAACACTGAAGCTTTCTTT
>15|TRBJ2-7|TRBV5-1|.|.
CASSGMGVAAYEQYF
TGCGCCAGCAGCGGGATGGGGGTAGCGGCCTACGAGCAGTACTTC
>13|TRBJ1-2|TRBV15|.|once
CATSSMRGDGYTF
TGTGCCACCAGCTCAATGCGAGGAGATGGCTACACCTTC
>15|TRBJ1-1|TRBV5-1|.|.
CASSFNGQLNTEAFF
TGCGCCAGCAGCTTTAATGGACAACTGAACACTGAAGCTTTCTTT
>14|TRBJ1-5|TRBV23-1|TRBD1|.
CASMGGQGGQPQHF
TGCGCCAGCATGGGGGGCCAGGGGGGACAGCCCCAGCATTTT
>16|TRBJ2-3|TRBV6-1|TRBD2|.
CASSARLAGGTDTQYF
TGTGCCAGCAGTGCAAGACTAGCGGGAGGTACAGATACGCAGTATTTT
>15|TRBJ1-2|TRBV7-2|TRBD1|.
CASSFTGTAHYGYTF
TGTGCCAGCAGCTTTACCGGGACAGCCCACTATGGCTACACCTTC
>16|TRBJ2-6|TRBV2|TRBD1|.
CASSGIRQGRANVLTF
TGTGCCAGCAGTGGAATTAGACAGGGGAGGGCCAACGTCCTGACTTTC
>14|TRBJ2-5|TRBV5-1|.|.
CASSLGGIQETQYF
TGCGCCAGCAGCTTGGGAGGGATCCAAGAGACCCAGTACTTC
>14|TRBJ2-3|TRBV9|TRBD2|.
CASSVSGSWDTQYF
TGTGCCAGCAGCGTTAGCGGGAGTTGGGATACGCAGTATTTT
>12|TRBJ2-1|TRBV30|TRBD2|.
CAERAGASEQFF
TGTGCCGAACGAGCGGGAGCCAGTGAGCAGTTCTTC
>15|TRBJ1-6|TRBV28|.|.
CASTTATSYNSPLHF
TGTGCCAGCACGACAGCGACCTCCTATAATTCACCCCTCCACTTT
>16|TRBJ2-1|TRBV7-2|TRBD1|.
CASSLGDRGSYNEQFF
TGTGCCAGCAGCTTAGGGGACAGGGGTTCCTACAATGAGCAGTTCTTC